The 30 T cell receptor beta chains presented below share a single source sample, sequenced in a study of OX40 agonist ivuxolimab in advanced cancers. This table comes from immunoSEQ multiplex PCR, and its TCRdb copy is limited to in-frame clones, with some not included. The repertoire has roughly 100,000 clones, around 90% of them found once; the top ten carry 7% to 8.5%. Sequences were derived from CD4+ or CD8+ T cells sorted from blood, sampled in a trial of the OX40 agonist ivuxolimab. The origin of the receptors is an adult with an advanced solid tumor such as melanoma, head and neck, liver or kidney cancer.

This clone was seen a single time. The V call is TRBV7-9, the J call TRBJ2-2; D gene uncertain. The CDR3 runs 13 residues. The germline gives CDR1 SEHNR, CDR2 FQNEAQ (reference sequence). Between the trimmed V and J ends, which lost 2 bases and 4 bases, there was a span of 5 bases. CDR3 region: CASSLIITGELFF. The DNA of the CDR3 is TGTGCCAGCAGCTTAATAATCACCGGGGAGCTGTTTTTT.

This clone has only one observation. V usage is TRBV4-1 and J usage is TRBJ2-3, with unresolved D. V lost 1 base, J lost 0 bases, and 8 bases lay in between. The CDR3 runs to 15 residues. CDR1 is MGHRA and CDR2 is YSYEKL in the germline V gene. The DNA of the CDR3 is TGCGCCAGCAGCCAAGTAGCCGGTAGCACAGATACGCAGTATTTT. Translated, it gives CASSQVAGSTDTQYF.

This chain uses TRBV4-2 with TRBJ2-7; 8 bases agree with TRBD1. The CDR3 has 15 amino acids. Germline CDR1 reads LGHNA; CDR2 reads YNFKEQ. V lost 5 bases to trimming and J lost 2 bases; unmatched junction nucleotides: 8. This chain's CDR3 is CASSLFTGGTYEQYF. The CDR3 DNA sequence: TGTGCCAGCAGCTTGTTCACAGGGGGAACCTACGAGCAGTACTTC.

The chain links TRBV6-6 to TRBJ2-1; D is perhaps TRBD1 (5 bases). CDR1 MNHNY and CDR2 SVGAGI come from the germline V gene (reference sequence). V gave up 6 bases and J gave up 7 bases, with 10 bases separating them. This CDR3 is built from 12 residues. CDR3 sequence (DNA): TGTGCCAGCAGATATGACAGTAATGAGCAGTTCTTC. Its translation is CASRYDSNEQFF.

This chain joins TRBV2 and TRBJ2-7, with D perhaps matching TRBD1 (7 bases). Trimming shortened V by 8 bases and J by 4 bases, and 15 bases separated the two germline ends. This CDR3 comprises 13 residues. Germline V gene sequence: CDR1 SNHLY, CDR2 FYNNEI. CDR3 region: CASGKGAGYEQYF. Written as DNA, the CDR3 is TGTGCCAGCGGGAAGGGGGCGGGATACGAGCAGTACTTC.

This chain links TRBV6-1 with TRBJ2-3, with TRBD2 matching over 10 bases. CDR1 MNHNS and CDR2 SASEGT come from the germline V gene. The length of the CDR3 is 15 residues. V gave up 11 bases and J gave up 5 bases; unmatched junction bases: 13. The CDR3 sequence: CASTRLAGVVDTQYF. CDR3 in DNA: TGTGCCTCTACCAGGCTAGCGGGAGTCGTAGATACGCAGTATTTT.

CDR3 loop: CASRRTGGDYGYTF. CDR3 DNA: TGTGCCAGCAGGAGAACAGGGGGAGACTATGGCTACACCTTC. This chain uses TRBV7-9 with TRBJ1-2, with 8 bases lining up with TRBD1. V lost 6 bases to trimming and J lost 3 bases; unmatched junction nucleotides: 6. Germline V CDR1 and CDR2: SEHNR, FQNEAQ (reference sequence). The CDR3 has 14 residues.

The chain carries TRBV6-6 and TRBJ1-2; D is ambiguous. The V gene's germline CDR1 is MNHNY and CDR2 SVGAGI (reference sequence). The CDR3 length is 13 residues. The V end was cut by 6 bases, the J end by 7 bases, with 15 bases between. Written as DNA, the CDR3 is TGTGCCAGCAGCGACATACAACGGACTGGCTACACCTTC. It yields the protein CASSDIQRTGYTF.

The chain carries TRBV5-1 and TRBJ2-1; 10 positions agree with TRBD2. Germline trimming cut 0 bases from V and 8 bases from J; bases unmatched to any gene: 5. The CDR3 sequence is 15 residues long. Germline V gives CDR1 SGHRS, CDR2 YFSETQ. The DNA of the CDR3 is TGCGCCAGCAGCTTGGTGGCTAGCGGGAGCCATGAGCAGTTCTTC. Translated, it gives CASSLVASGSHEQFF.

The CDR3 region is CASRGDMMEAFF. In nucleotides, the CDR3 is TGTGCCAGCCGCGGCGATATGATGGAAGCTTTCTTT. The V and J genes are TRBV28 and TRBJ1-1; D is ambiguous. V lost 8 bases and J lost 8, with 15 bases in between. CDR3 length: 12 residues. Germline CDR1 is MDHEN and CDR2 is SYDVKM.

The V gene is TRBV6-1, the J gene TRBJ1-3; no clear D. The CDR3 consists of 16 residues. The germline V gene encodes CDR1 MNHNS and CDR2 SASEGT. Trimming pared 2 bases from V and 0 bases from J, leaving 11 bases between. The CDR3 bases are TGTGCCAGCAGTGAATGGGGTCCCAGCTCTGGAAACACCATATATTTT. It specifies CASSEWGPSSGNTIYF.

This sequence joins TRBV5-8 and TRBJ1-1; the match to TRBD1 covers 7 bases. The CDR3 extends over 14 amino acids. The V segment lost 2 bases and the J segment 3 bases; nucleotides outside the gene matches: 4. CDR1 and CDR2 from the germline V gene are SGHTS and YDEGEE. The CDR3 loop is CASSLRGTDTEAFF. Here the CDR3 DNA reads TGTGCCAGCAGCTTAAGGGGGACAGACACTGAAGCTTTCTTT.

The CDR3 region is CASSLGLAGAGELFF. As DNA, the CDR3 is TGCGCCAGCAGCCTGGGACTAGCGGGAGCCGGGGAGCTGTTTTTT. The chain uses TRBV4-1 and TRBJ2-2; TRBD2 matches 14 bases. Germline CDR1 and CDR2: MGHRA and YSYEKL. This CDR3 is 15 amino acids long. The ends lost 4 bases at V and 6 bases at J; junction bases unmatched: 1.

The chain couples TRBV6-5 to TRBJ1-1, with 8 bases that match TRBD1. J lost 5 bases, V lost 8 bases, and 7 bases had no gene match. Germline CDR1 is MNHEY and CDR2 is SVGAGI. CDR3 length equals 13 residues. The DNA for the CDR3 is TGTGCCAGCCTTAACACAGGGGGGACTGAAGCTTTCTTT. Amino acids: CASLNTGGTEAFF.

The chain has TRBV6-5 and TRBJ2-5; a weak D match, TRBD2 (6 bases). TRBJ2-7 matches the DNA end more closely, so the J call is doubtful. CDR1 and CDR2 from the germline V gene are MNHEY and SVGAGI. This CDR3 has 15 residues. CDR3 protein: CASSYLAGSTYEQYF. CDR3 nucleotides: TGTGCCAGCAGTTATTTGGCGGGATCGACCTACGAGCAGTACTTC.

Regarding this clone: Other DNA sequences within the sample encode an identical CDR3. V gene TRBV27 combines with J gene TRBJ2-1; D is uncertain. V was trimmed by 3 bases and J by 3 bases, leaving 6 bases between them. The CDR3 spans 13 residues. In germline, CDR1 is MNHEY, CDR2 SMNVEV (reference sequence). The CDR3: CASSLGIYNEQFF. Here the CDR3 DNA reads TGTGCCAGCAGTTTGGGGATCTACAATGAGCAGTTCTTC.

This clone has only one observation. The V call is TRBV5-4, the J call TRBJ2-3, with D hard to call. This CDR3 spans 12 amino acids. Germline V gene sequence: CDR1 SGHNT, CDR2 YYREEE (reference sequence). V was shortened by 5 bases and J by 1 base, with 5 bases between the two germline ends. The DNA of the CDR3 is TGTGCCAGCAGAGGAGGCACAGATACGCAGTATTTT. This gives the protein CASRGGTDTQYF.

This rearrangement joins TRBV29-1 to TRBJ2-7, with TRBD2 matching 10 bases. Germline V gene data show CDR1 as SQVTM and CDR2 as ANQGSEA. The CDR3 totals 16 residues. V shed 0 bases and J 3 bases; nucleotides not matched to a gene: 8. The CDR3 loop reads CSVEDRKREGLYEQYF. DNA for the CDR3: TGCAGCGTTGAAGATAGGAAGCGGGAGGGCCTCTACGAGCAGTACTTC.

CDR3 region: CAIREGLASYEQYF. The DNA of the CDR3 is TGCGCCATCAGGGAGGGACTAGCTAGCTACGAGCAGTACTTC. The chain combines TRBV10-1 with TRBJ2-7; 9 bases agree with TRBD2. V gave up 10 bases and J gave up 3 bases; unmatched junction bases: 10. CDR1 is WNHNN, CDR2 SYGVQD, per germline (reference sequence). CDR3 length: 14 residues.

This clone has only one observation. The rearrangement joins TRBV29-1 to TRBJ2-1, with 13 nucleotides matching TRBD2. Looked up from germline, CDR1 is SQVTM and CDR2 is ANQGSEA. The V segment lost 0 bases and the J segment 7 bases; nucleotides outside the gene matches: 9. The CDR3 totals 17 residues. The CDR3 loop reads CSVEENHWTSGSNEQFF. In DNA, the CDR3 is TGCAGCGTTGAAGAGAACCATTGGACTAGCGGGAGTAATGAGCAGTTCTTC.

The chain combines TRBV6-6 with TRBJ2-5; TRBD1 aligns across 10 bases. CDR1 is MNHNY and CDR2 is SVGAGI in the germline V gene (reference sequence). The CDR3 is 16 residues long. V lost 5 bases, J lost 3 bases, and 9 bases stayed unmatched. As DNA, the CDR3 is TGTGCCAGCAGTCAAACGCGACAGGGGGCCGAAGAGACCCAGTACTTC. As protein: CASSQTRQGAEETQYF.

The CDR3 sequence is CASSSLAGAYEQYF. In DNA form, the CDR3 reads TGTGCCAGTAGTTCGCTAGCGGGAGCCTACGAGCAGTACTTC. The chain links TRBV19 to TRBJ2-7; 10 nucleotides agree with TRBD2. Looked up from germline, CDR1 is LNHDA and CDR2 is SQIVND (reference sequence). Trimming took 5 bases from V and 2 from J; bases not matched to a gene: 3. The CDR3 runs 14 residues.

Notes on this clone: At one end, the junction sequence differs from germline, possibly due to a read error. The J gene is TRBJ1-1, the V gene TRBV6-4, with TRBD1 matching over 8 bases. Germline CDR1 is MRHNA and CDR2 is SNTAGT. The CDR3 sequence is 14 residues long. The CDR3 here is CASRKTGVNTEAFF. CDR3 coding DNA: TGTGCCAGCAGGAAGACAGGGGTGAATACTGAAGCTTTCTTT.

This sequence joins TRBV5-4 and TRBJ1-1; weak D call: TRBD1 (5 bases). Trimming took 4 bases from V and 5 from J, leaving 9 bases between them. In germline, CDR1 is SGHNT, CDR2 YYREEE (reference sequence). The CDR3 has 12 residues. In nucleotides, the CDR3 is TGTGCCAGCAGCCAGGGTGAGACTGAAGCTTTCTTT. It translates to CASSQGETEAFF.

The J gene is TRBJ2-7, the V gene TRBV28; maybe TRBD2 (6 bases). This CDR3 contains 17 residues. V was shortened by 3 bases and J by 0 bases, with 18 bases between the two germline ends. CDR1 and CDR2 (germline): MDHEN, SYDVKM. Here the CDR3 reads CASSFEIAEDNSYEQYF. The CDR3 DNA is TGTGCCAGCAGTTTTGAGATAGCGGAGGATAACTCCTACGAGCAGTACTTC. Based on the CDR3 plus reference TRBV28 and TRBJ2-7, the full variable domain is DVKVTQSSRYLVKRTGEKVFLECVQDMDHENMFWYRQDPGLGLRLIYFSYDVKMKEKGDIPEGYSVSREKKERFSLILESASTNQTSMYLCASSFEIAEDNSYEQYFGPGTRLTVT.

V gene TRBV4-1 combines with J gene TRBJ1-2; 7 bases are shared with TRBD1. Per the germline V gene, CDR1 is MGHRA and CDR2 is YSYEKL. This CDR3 is built from 18 residues. The J segment lost 1 base and the V segment lost 0 bases, leaving 11 bases of the junction unmatched. CDR3 loop: CASSQDTTGWDLNYGYTF. The CDR3 DNA is TGCGCCAGCAGCCAAGATACGACAGGGTGGGACCTTAACTATGGCTACACCTTC.

The rearrangement uses TRBV19 and TRBJ1-1, with 7 positions matching TRBD1. With 6 bases clipped from V and 0 bases from J, the junction kept 7 bases outside the gene matches. Germline CDR1 LNHDA, CDR2 SQIVND (reference sequence). The CDR3 has 15 amino acids. The CDR3 DNA reads TGTGCCAGTAGGGACGGGGGACAGATGAACACTGAAGCTTTCTTT. This translates into CASRDGGQMNTEAFF.

The V and J genes are TRBV6-5 and TRBJ2-7; the D gene is possibly TRBD2 (6 bases). Germline V lookup: CDR1 MNHEY, CDR2 SVGAGI. Deletions cut 8 bases from V and 0 bases from J, with 8 bases between. This CDR3 has 12 amino acids. Here the CDR3 DNA reads TGTGCCAGCGGGGACTCCTCCTACGAGCAGTACTTC. This gives the protein CASGDSSYEQYF.

The J gene is TRBJ1-1, the V gene TRBV5-1, with TRBD1 matching 8 bases. The germline CDR1 and CDR2 sequences are SGHRS and YFSETQ. Trimming at V came to 4 bases and at J to 0 bases, leaving 8 bases not matched to a gene. The CDR3 is made up of 16 amino acids. CDR3 loop: CASSTGQEPLNTEAFF. CDR3 sequence (DNA): TGCGCCAGCAGCACGGGACAGGAGCCACTGAACACTGAAGCTTTCTTT.

The rearrangement joins TRBV5-1 to TRBJ2-3, with 9 bases fitting TRBD2. CDR3 length: 15 residues. V gave up 0 bases and J gave up 2 bases; unmatched junction bases: 1. Germline V gene data show CDR1 as SGHRS and CDR2 as YFSETQ. CDR3 loop: CASSLGLAATDTQYF. For the CDR3, the DNA is TGCGCCAGCAGCTTGGGACTAGCGGCCACAGATACGCAGTATTTT.